The next 3 T cell receptor beta chains were all read from a single sample in a study of long-term antiretroviral therapy in people with HIV. The assay used was immunoSEQ (version v3.0), run at survey level. Method: immunoSEQ multiplex PCR; TCRdb's copy keeps in-frame clones and lacks some. The sample includes about 29,000 clones, 85% to 90% of them seen just once. The sequencing here drew on unsorted PBMCs, taken 3.2 years before starting antiretroviral therapy. Receptors were obtained from a man between 45 and 60 years old with HIV.

This chain connects TRBV7-3 to TRBJ2-7; TRBD1 agrees at 7 bases. V trimming: 0 bases; J trimming: 3 bases; junction bases outside the gene matches: 5. Germline V gene lookup returns CDR1 SGHTA and CDR2 FQGTGA. The CDR3 consists of 15 residues. CDR3 protein: CASSLTGGQVYEQYF. The CDR3 bases are TGTGCCAGCAGCTTAACAGGAGGACAGGTCTACGAGCAGTACTTC.

The gene calls are TRBV9 and TRBJ2-1, with 10 positions matching TRBD2. V gave up 0 bases and J gave up 5 bases; unmatched junction bases: 5. This CDR3 spans 16 amino acids. The germline CDR1 and CDR2 sequences are SGDLS and YYNGEE. CDR3 nucleotide sequence: TGTGCCAGCAGCGTAGGGCTAGCGGGGGCCCACAATGAGCAGTTCTTC. Encoded protein: CASSVGLAGAHNEQFF.

J is TRBJ2-7 and V is TRBV2, with a possible D match to TRBD1 (6 bases). Germline V CDR1 and CDR2: SNHLY, FYNNEI. Trimming stripped 6 bases from V and 3 bases from J, with 9 bases between. This CDR3 region has 12 residues. DNA of the CDR3: TGTGCCAGCAGAGAGGACAGCTACGAGCAGTACTTC. Residues: CASREDSYEQYF.